A selection of T cell receptor beta chains follows, all from one sample in a study of T cells expressing NK-cell markers. For each CDR3 protein, TCRdb gives one entry from its re-call of the 5' RACE reads, without DNA. The table for this sample gives under 500,000 distinct CDR3 sequences. Sequencing was carried out using blood T cells: a sorted CD56 or NKG2C T cell subset, CD4+ or CD8+ T cells, or bulk PBMC T cells (not recorded which). The receptors originated from a woman aged 18-69 years in good health. CDR3s include the opening cysteine and the closing phenylalanine or tryptophan.

>14|TRBV7-8|TRBJ1-2
CASSLGQHPYGYTF
>15|TRBV6-5|TRBJ1-1
CASSYTRRMNTEAFF
>15|TRBV7-2|TRBJ2-2
CASSLTHDRSGELFF
>16|TRBV5-6|TRBJ2-5
CASSVTSSLAGETQYF
>14|TRBV11-2|TRBJ1-2
CASSRSRDGDGYTF
>14|TRBV14|TRBJ1-4
CASSQAGSGEKLFF
>12|TRBV7-9|TRBJ2-3
CASSSAGGHPYF
>14|TRBV6-2/TRBV6-3|TRBJ2-2
CASRLAMNTGELFF
>14|TRBV20-1|TRBJ1-1
CSAGMGQGYAEAFF
>14|TRBV25-1|TRBJ1-1
CASSERRRETEAFF
>16|TRBV29-1|TRBJ2-7
CSVEGSGREQIYEQYF